A single TCR beta chain is shown here with its context. The data are from a study of blood T cell repertoires in COVID-19. The CDR3 is 16 residues long. V lost 3 bases to trimming and J lost 0 bases; unmatched junction nucleotides: 9. CDR1 GTSNPN and CDR2 SVGIG come from the germline V gene (reference sequence). The data were produced by immunoSEQ multiplex PCR, yet TCRdb's version contains in-frame clones alone and is incomplete. The sample yields 85,000 to 95,000 clones, around 87% seen once. The chain joins TRBV30 to TRBJ2-7, with 9 bases identical to TRBD2. The sample was peripheral blood. The receptor's source is an elderly woman with acute or convalescent COVID-19. CDR3: CAWRKRGALLSYEQYF. In DNA, the CDR3 is TGTGCCTGGAGAAAGCGGGGGGCCCTCCTCTCCTACGAGCAGTACTTC. Using reference TRBV30 and TRBJ2-7 for the parts outside the CDR3, the full variable domain is SQTIHQWPATLVQPVGSPLSLECTVEGTSNPNLYWYRQAAGRGLQLLFYSVGIGQISSEVPQNLSASRPQDRQFILSSKKLLLSDSGFYLCAWRKRGALLSYEQYFGPGTRLTVT.